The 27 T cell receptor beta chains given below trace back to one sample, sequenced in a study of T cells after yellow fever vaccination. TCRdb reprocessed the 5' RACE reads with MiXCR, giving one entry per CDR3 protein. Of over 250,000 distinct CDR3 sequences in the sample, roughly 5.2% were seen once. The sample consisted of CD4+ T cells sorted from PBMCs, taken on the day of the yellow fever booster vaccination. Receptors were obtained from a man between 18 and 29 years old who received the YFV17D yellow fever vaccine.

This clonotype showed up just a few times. CDR3 nucleotide sequence: TGTGCCAGTAGGCCCGGGACATGGAACACTGAAGCTTTCTTT. This gives the protein CASRPGTWNTEAFF. The chain links TRBV19 to TRBJ1-1, with D maybe TRBD1 (6 bases). V was cut by 6 bases and J by 1 base, with 12 bases left in between. Germline loops: CDR1 LNHDA, CDR2 SQIVND (reference sequence). The CDR3 is made up of 14 amino acids.

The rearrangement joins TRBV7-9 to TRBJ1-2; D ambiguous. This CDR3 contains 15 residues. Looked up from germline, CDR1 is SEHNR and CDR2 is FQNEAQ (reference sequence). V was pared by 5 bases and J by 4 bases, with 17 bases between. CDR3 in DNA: TGTGCCAGCAGCCTACTCGCGCGAGGGTCCTATGGCTACACCTTC. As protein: CASSLLARGSYGYTF.

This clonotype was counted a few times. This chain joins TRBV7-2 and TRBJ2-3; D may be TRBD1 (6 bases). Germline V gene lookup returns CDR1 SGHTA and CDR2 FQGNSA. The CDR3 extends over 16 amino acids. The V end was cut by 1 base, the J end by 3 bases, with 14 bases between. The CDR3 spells CASSLEGGIQTDTQYF. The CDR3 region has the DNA TGTGCCAGCAGCTTAGAAGGGGGTATCCAGACAGATACGCAGTATTTT.

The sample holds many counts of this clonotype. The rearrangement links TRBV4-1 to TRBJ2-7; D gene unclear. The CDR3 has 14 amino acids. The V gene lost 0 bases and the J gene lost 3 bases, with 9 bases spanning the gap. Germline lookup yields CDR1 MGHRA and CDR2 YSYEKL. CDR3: CASSQENSGYEQYV. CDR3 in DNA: TGCGCCAGCAGCCAAGAAAACTCCGGCTACGAGCAGTACGTC.

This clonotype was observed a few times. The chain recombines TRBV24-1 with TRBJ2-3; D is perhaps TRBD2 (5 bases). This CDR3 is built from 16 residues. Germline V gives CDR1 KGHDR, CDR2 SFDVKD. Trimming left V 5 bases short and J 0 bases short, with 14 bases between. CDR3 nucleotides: TGTGCCACCAGTGGTGGTTCGGGATCTAGCACAGATACGCAGTATTTT. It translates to CATSGGSGSSTDTQYF.

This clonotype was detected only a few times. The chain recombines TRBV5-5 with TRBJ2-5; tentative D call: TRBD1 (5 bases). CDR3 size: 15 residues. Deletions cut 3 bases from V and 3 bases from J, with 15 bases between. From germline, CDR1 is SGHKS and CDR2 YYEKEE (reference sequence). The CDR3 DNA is TGTGCCAGCAGCTCCGCTGTGACAGAGAAAGAGACCCAGTACTTC. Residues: CASSSAVTEKETQYF.

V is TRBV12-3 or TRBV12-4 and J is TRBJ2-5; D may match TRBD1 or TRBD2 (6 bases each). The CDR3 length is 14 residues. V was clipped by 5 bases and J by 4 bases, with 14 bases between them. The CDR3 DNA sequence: TGTGCCAGCAGTCTTTTAGGGGGGCGAGAGACCCAGTACTTC. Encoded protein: CASSLLGGRETQYF.

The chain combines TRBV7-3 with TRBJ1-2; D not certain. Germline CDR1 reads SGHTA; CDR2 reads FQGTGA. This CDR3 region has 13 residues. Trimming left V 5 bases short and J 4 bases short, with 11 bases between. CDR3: CASSVTSGYGYTF. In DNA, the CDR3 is TGTGCCAGCAGCGTGACATCTGGCTATGGCTACACCTTC.

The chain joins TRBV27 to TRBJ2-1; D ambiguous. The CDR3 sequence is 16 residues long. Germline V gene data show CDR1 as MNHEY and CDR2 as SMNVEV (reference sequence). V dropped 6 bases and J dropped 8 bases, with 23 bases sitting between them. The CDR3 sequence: CASSLRAPGHTDEQFF. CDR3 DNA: TGTGCCAGCAGCCTACGGGCCCCTGGTCACACAGATGAGCAGTTCTTC.

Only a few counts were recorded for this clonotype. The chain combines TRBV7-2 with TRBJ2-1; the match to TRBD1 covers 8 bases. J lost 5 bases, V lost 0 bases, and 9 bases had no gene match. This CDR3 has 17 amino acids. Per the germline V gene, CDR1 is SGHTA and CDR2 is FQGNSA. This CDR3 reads CASSLAPWTGRDNEQFF. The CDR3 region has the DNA TGTGCCAGCAGCTTAGCCCCTTGGACAGGGCGAGACAATGAGCAGTTCTTC.

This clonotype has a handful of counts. Here the CDR3 reads CASGKGTEAFF. The CDR3 bases are TGTGCCAGTGGGAAAGGCACTGAAGCTTTCTTT. The genes are TRBV2 and TRBJ1-1, with D unclear. This CDR3 is 11 amino acids long. Trimming cost V 9 bases and J 4 bases, with 9 bases left between them. In germline, CDR1 is SNHLY, CDR2 FYNNEI.

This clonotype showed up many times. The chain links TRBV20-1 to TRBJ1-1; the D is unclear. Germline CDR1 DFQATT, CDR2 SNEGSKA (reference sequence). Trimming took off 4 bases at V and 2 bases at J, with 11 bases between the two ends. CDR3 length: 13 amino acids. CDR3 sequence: CSAIRRVNTEAFF. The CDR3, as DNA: TGCAGTGCTATTAGAAGGGTTAACACTGAAGCTTTCTTT.

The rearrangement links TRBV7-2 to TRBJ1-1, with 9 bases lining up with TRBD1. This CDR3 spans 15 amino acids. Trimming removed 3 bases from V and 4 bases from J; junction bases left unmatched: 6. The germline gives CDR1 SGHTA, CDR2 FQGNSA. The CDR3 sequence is CASSFIATGGTEAFF. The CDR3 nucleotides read TGTGCCAGCAGCTTTATCGCGACAGGGGGCACTGAAGCTTTCTTT.

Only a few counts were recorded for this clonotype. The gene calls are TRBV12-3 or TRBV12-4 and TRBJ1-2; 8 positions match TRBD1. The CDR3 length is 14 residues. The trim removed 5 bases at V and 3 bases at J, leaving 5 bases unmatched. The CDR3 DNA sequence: TGTGCCAGCAGTGGAGGACAGGGTTACTATGGCTACACCTTC. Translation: CASSGGQGYYGYTF.

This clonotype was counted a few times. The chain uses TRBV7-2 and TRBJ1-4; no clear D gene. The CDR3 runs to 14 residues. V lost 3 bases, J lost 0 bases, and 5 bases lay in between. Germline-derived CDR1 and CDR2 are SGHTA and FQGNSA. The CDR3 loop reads CASSFQTTNEKLFF. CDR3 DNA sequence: TGTGCCAGCAGCTTTCAAACAACTAATGAAAAACTGTTTTTT.

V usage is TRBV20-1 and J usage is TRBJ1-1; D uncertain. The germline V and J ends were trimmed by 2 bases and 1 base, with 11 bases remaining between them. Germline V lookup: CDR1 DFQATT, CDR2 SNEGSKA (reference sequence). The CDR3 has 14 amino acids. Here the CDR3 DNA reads TGCAGTGCTAGAAAGGGATCGAAGAACACTGAAGCTTTCTTT. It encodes CSARKGSKNTEAFF.

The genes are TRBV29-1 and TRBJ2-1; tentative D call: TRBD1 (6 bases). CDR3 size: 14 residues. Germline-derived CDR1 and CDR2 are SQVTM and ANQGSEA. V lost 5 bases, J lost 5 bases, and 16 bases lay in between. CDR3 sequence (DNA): TGCAGCGTTTGGGGGCAGGGTAGCGACAATGAGCAGTTCTTC. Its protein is CSVWGQGSDNEQFF.

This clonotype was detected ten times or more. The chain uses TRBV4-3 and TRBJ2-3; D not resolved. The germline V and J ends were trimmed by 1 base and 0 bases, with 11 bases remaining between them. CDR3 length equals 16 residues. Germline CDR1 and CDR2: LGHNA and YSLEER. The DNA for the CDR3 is TGCGCCAGCAGCCAAGCCGCGTCCCATAGCACAGATACGCAGTATTTT. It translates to CASSQAASHSTDTQYF.

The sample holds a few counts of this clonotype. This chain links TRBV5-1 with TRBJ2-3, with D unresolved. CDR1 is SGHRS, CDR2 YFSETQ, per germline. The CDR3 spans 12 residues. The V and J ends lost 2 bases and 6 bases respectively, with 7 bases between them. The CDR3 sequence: CASSFNKDTQYF. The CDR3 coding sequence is TGCGCCAGCAGCTTTAACAAGGATACGCAGTATTTT.

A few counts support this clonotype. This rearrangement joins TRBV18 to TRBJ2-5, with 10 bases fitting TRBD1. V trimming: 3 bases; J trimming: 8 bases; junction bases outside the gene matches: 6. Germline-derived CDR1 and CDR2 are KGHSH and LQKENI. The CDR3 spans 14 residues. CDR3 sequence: CASSPGGTGETQYF. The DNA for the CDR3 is TGTGCCAGCTCACCCGGAGGGACAGGGGAAACCCAGTACTTC.

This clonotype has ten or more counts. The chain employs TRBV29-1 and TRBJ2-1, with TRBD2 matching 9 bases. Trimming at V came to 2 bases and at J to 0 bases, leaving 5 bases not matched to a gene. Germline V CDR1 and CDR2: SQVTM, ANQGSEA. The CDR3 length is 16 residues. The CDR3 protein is CSVESASGASYNEQFF. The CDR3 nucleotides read TGCAGCGTTGAATCGGCTAGCGGGGCCTCCTACAATGAGCAGTTCTTC.

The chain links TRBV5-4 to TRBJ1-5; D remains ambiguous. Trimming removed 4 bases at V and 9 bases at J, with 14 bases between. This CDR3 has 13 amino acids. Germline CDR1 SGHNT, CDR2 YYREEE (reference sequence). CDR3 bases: TGTGCCAGCAGCGCGACTGTTACATCGCCCCAGCATTTT. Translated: CASSATVTSPQHF.

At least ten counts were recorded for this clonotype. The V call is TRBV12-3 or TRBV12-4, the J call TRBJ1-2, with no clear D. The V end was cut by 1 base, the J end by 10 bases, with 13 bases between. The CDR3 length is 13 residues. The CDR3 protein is CASSLGEARAYTF. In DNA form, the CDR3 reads TGTGCCAGCAGTTTAGGAGAGGCCAGAGCCTACACCTTC.

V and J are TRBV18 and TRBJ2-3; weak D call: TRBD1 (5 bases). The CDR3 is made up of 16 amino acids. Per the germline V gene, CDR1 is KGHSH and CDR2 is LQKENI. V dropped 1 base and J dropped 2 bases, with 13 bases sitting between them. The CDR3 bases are TGTGCCAGCTCACCACAAGGGGCCGCCTTCACAGATACGCAGTATTTT. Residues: CASSPQGAAFTDTQYF.

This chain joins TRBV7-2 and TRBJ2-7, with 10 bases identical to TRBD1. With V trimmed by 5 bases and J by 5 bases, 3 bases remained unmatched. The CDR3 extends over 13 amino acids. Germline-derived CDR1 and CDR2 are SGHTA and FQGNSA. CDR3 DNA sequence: TGTGCCAGCAGCATGACAGGGGGCCACGAGCAGTACTTC. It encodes CASSMTGGHEQYF.

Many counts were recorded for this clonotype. CDR3 protein: CASSFRGSNQPQHF. CDR3 nucleotide sequence: TGTGCCAGCAGTTTTCGGGGAAGCAATCAGCCCCAGCATTTT. This chain connects TRBV27 to TRBJ1-5; no reliable D call. With 3 bases removed from V and 1 base from J, the gap between germline ends came to 7 bases. This CDR3 comprises 14 residues. From germline, CDR1 is MNHEY and CDR2 SMNVEV (reference sequence).

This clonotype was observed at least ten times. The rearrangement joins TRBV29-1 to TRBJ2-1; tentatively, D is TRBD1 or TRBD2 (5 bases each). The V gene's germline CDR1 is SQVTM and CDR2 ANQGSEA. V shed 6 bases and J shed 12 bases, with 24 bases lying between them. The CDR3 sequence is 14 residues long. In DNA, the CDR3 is TGCAGCGTGTCCCGGGACCCGCTCACTGGCGGGCAGTTCTTC. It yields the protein CSVSRDPLTGGQFF.